These 31 T cell receptor beta chains were all obtained from the same sample, sequenced in a study of T cell responses to AZD1222 COVID-19 vaccine. The assay was immunoSEQ multiplex PCR, and TCRdb's table has in-frame clones only and misses some. The data hold about 70,000 clones, with approximately 90% observed a single time. The starting material was peripheral blood, obtained 28 days after the second dose of the MenACWY control vaccine. Receptors originate from an adult who received the MenACWY meningococcal vaccine as a control.

Here the CDR3 reads CSARTGGDTEAFF. In DNA form, the CDR3 reads TGCAGCGCCCGGACAGGGGGCGACACTGAAGCTTTCTTT. The chain is built from TRBV29-1 and TRBJ1-1; 11 positions match TRBD1. This CDR3 has 13 residues. The V and J ends lost 7 bases and 3 bases, in that order; junction bases with no gene match: 4. The germline V gene encodes CDR1 SQVTM and CDR2 ANQGSEA.

The rearrangement joins TRBV25-1 to TRBJ1-2, with 7 bases identical to TRBD1. In germline, CDR1 is MGHDK, CDR2 SYGVNS. V trimming: 3 bases; J trimming: 3 bases; junction bases outside the gene matches: 1. The length of the CDR3 is 13 residues. This CDR3 reads CASSETGYYGYTF. The CDR3 DNA reads as TGTGCCAGCAGTGAGACAGGGTACTATGGCTACACCTTC.

V gene TRBV9 combines with J gene TRBJ1-5; perhaps TRBD1 as D (6 bases). CDR3 length: 15 amino acids. With 1 base removed from V and 4 bases from J, the gap between germline ends came to 12 bases. Germline V gene data show CDR1 as SGDLS and CDR2 as YYNGEE. The CDR3 loop reads CASSVMGGRNQPQHF. As DNA, the CDR3 is TGTGCCAGCAGCGTAATGGGGGGGCGGAATCAGCCCCAGCATTTT.

The rearrangement uses TRBV2 and TRBJ1-5; tentatively, D is TRBD1 (5 bases). The length of the CDR3 is 14 residues. CDR1 is SNHLY, CDR2 FYNNEI, per germline. V was pared by 7 bases and J by 1 base, with 11 bases between. CDR3 bases: TGTGCCAGCAAGTGGGGCACGAGCAATCAGCCCCAGCATTTT. This sequence encodes CASKWGTSNQPQHF.

The chain combines TRBV19 with TRBJ2-2; possible D gene TRBD1, 5 bases. The germline V and J ends were trimmed by 6 bases and 2 bases, with 16 bases remaining between them. This CDR3 spans 16 amino acids. Per the germline V gene, CDR1 is LNHDA and CDR2 is SQIVND (reference sequence). CDR3 coding DNA: TGTGCCAGTAGGGGATGGGGCCATACCAACACCGGGGAGCTGTTTTTT. Encoded protein: CASRGWGHTNTGELFF.

The chain recombines TRBV13 with TRBJ2-7, with TRBD2 matching 14 bases. This CDR3 contains 18 residues. Germline V CDR1 and CDR2: PRHDT, FYEKMQ (reference sequence). Trimming cost V 5 bases and J 0 bases; bases outside gene matches: 9. The CDR3 DNA reads as TGTGCCAGCAGCCGGGGACTAGCGGGAGAACGGCGCTCCTACGAGCAGTACTTC. Translation: CASSRGLAGERRSYEQYF.

This chain links TRBV11-1 with TRBJ1-3; possible D gene TRBD1, 5 bases. Germline V gene lookup returns CDR1 SGHAT and CDR2 FQDESV (reference sequence). This CDR3 comprises 16 residues. V dropped 5 bases and J dropped 4 bases, with 18 bases sitting between them. DNA of the CDR3: TGTGCCAGCAGCCTGATGGGACTTCCAGGGGGAAACACCATATATTTT. It translates to CASSLMGLPGGNTIYF.

The genes are TRBV3-1 (or the pseudogene TRBV3-2) and TRBJ2-1; TRBD1 matches at 7 bases. V trimming: 3 bases; J trimming: 5 bases; junction bases outside the gene matches: 4. CDR3 length equals 14 residues. Germline V CDR1 and CDR2: LGHDT, YNNKEL (reference sequence). CDR3 protein: CASSQGQLDNEQFF. For the CDR3, the DNA is TGTGCCAGCAGCCAGGGACAGCTGGACAATGAGCAGTTCTTC.

The rearrangement links TRBV10-3 to TRBJ2-2; D is undetermined. The CDR3 spans 13 residues. Germline CDR1 reads ENHRY; CDR2 reads SYGVKD. V lost 7 bases to trimming and J lost 4 bases, with 10 bases between them. CDR3 amino acids: CAIINGSTGELFF. Written as DNA, the CDR3 is TGTGCCATCATTAATGGGTCCACCGGGGAGCTGTTTTTT.

The chain recombines TRBV11-2 with TRBJ2-1; TRBD1 might be the D (5 bases). Trimming stripped 6 bases from V and 8 bases from J, with 14 bases between. The CDR3 is made up of 13 amino acids. Per the germline V gene, CDR1 is SGHAT and CDR2 is FQNNGV. The CDR3 loop is CASRPWGPHEQFF. The CDR3 DNA follows: TGTGCCAGCAGGCCCTGGGGCCCCCATGAGCAGTTCTTC.

V gene TRBV21-1 combines with J gene TRBJ2-7; TRBD1, the table's D call, was not compared with the DNA. TRBV21-1 has pseudogene status. There are 21 residues in the CDR3. The CDR3 spells CASSLRTGANLCGTAAYEQYF. The CDR3 coding sequence is TGTGCCAGCAGTTTACGGACCGGGGCCAACCTATGCGGGACAGCTGCCTACGAGCAGTACTTC.

The V gene is TRBV19, the J gene TRBJ1-1, with D possibly being TRBD1 (5 bases). The germline V gene encodes CDR1 LNHDA and CDR2 SQIVND (reference sequence). With 1 base removed from V and 0 bases from J, the gap between germline ends came to 24 bases. The CDR3 covers 20 residues. As DNA, the CDR3 is TGTGCCAGTAGTATAGGAATTTGGGACGGTGACGACCCCATGAACACTGAAGCTTTCTTT. Translated: CASSIGIWDGDDPMNTEAFF.

The chain carries TRBV19 and TRBJ2-3, with 8 positions matching TRBD1. Germline CDR1 is LNHDA and CDR2 is SQIVND (reference sequence). The CDR3 is 14 residues long. V dropped 3 bases and J dropped 5; count of bases not matched to a gene: 4. In DNA, the CDR3 is TGTGCCAGTAGTATCAGGGGGCAGGAAGATACGCAGTATTTT. It is translated as CASSIRGQEDTQYF.

V is TRBV5-4 and J is TRBJ1-2; D remains ambiguous. V lost 4 bases and J lost 3, with 22 bases in between. The germline V gene has CDR1 SGHNT and CDR2 YYREEE (reference sequence). The CDR3 is 17 residues long. The CDR3 loop is CASSILAGSWSDYGYTF. The CDR3 nucleotides read TGTGCCAGCAGCATCCTCGCGGGGTCCTGGTCGGACTATGGCTACACCTTC.

This clone was recorded a few times. V gene TRBV7-8 combines with J gene TRBJ2-2, with D perhaps TRBD2 (6 bases). Germline assignment: CDR1 SGHVS and CDR2 FQNEAQ. The CDR3 sequence is 15 residues long. V gave up 4 bases and J gave up 1 base, with 10 bases separating them. CDR3 residues: CASSSSDGNTGELFF. The CDR3 region has the DNA TGTGCCAGCAGCTCTAGCGATGGGAACACCGGGGAGCTGTTTTTT.

DNA for the CDR3: TGTGCCAGCAGCGTATCCCTGCGCTACACCTTC. Translated: CASSVSLRYTF. This chain links TRBV9 with TRBJ1-2, with D unresolved. The CDR3 runs 11 residues. Germline CDR1 is SGDLS and CDR2 is YYNGEE. Trimming shortened V by 1 base and J by 9 bases, and 7 bases separated the two germline ends.

J is TRBJ2-2 and V is TRBV4-1, with D possibly being TRBD1 (6 bases). Trimming removed 4 bases from V and 4 bases from J, with 16 bases in between. From germline, CDR1 is MGHRA and CDR2 YSYEKL. The CDR3 has 16 residues. CDR3 DNA sequence: TGCGCCAGCAGCCCGATGCCAGGGGAGCCCACCGGGGAGCTGTTTTTT. Translating it yields CASSPMPGEPTGELFF.

This chain joins TRBV4-3 and TRBJ2-4, with D possibly being TRBD2 (5 bases). CDR1 is LGHNA, CDR2 YSLEER, per germline. V lost 0 bases to trimming and J lost 10 bases, with 10 bases between them. The CDR3 extends over 13 amino acids. CDR3 sequence (DNA): TGCGCCAGCAGCCAAGATCTGGGGAGAATTCAGTACTTC. Its protein product is CASSQDLGRIQYF.

The chain employs TRBV11-2 and TRBJ2-1; 8 bases map to TRBD2. This CDR3 contains 14 residues. In germline, CDR1 is SGHAT, CDR2 FQNNGV. The trim removed 3 bases at V and 4 bases at J, leaving 2 bases unmatched. The CDR3 DNA sequence: TGTGCCAGCAGCTTTACTAGCGGATACAATGAGCAGTTCTTC. Encoded protein: CASSFTSGYNEQFF.

The chain links TRBV19 to TRBJ1-2, with TRBD1 as a possible D gene (5 bases). The CDR3 spans 15 residues. In germline, CDR1 is LNHDA, CDR2 SQIVND (reference sequence). V shed 4 bases and J shed 0 bases, with 12 bases lying between them. As DNA, the CDR3 is TGTGCCAGTAGTACCGACAGAACTTCTAACTATGGCTACACCTTC. Its protein is CASSTDRTSNYGYTF.

The genes are TRBV28 and TRBJ1-1; weak D call: TRBD1 (5 bases). The V end was cut by 3 bases, the J end by 3 bases, with 11 bases between. The V gene's germline CDR1 is MDHEN and CDR2 SYDVKM. The CDR3 loop spans 14 amino acids. The CDR3 nucleotides read TGTGCCAGCAGTTTGGGCCTAGGGGACACTGAAGCTTTCTTT. Translation gives CASSLGLGDTEAFF.

V is TRBV6-5 and J is TRBJ2-7; TRBD2 aligns across 9 bases. The CDR3 length is 14 residues. With V trimmed by 2 bases and J by 4 bases, 3 bases remained unmatched. CDR1 and CDR2 (germline): MNHEY, SVGAGI. The CDR3 is CASSYERGVYEQYF. The CDR3 DNA is TGTGCCAGCAGTTACGAGCGGGGGGTTTACGAGCAGTACTTC.

The chain uses TRBV7-9 and TRBJ2-3, with 8 nucleotides matching TRBD1. Germline-derived CDR1 and CDR2 are SEHNR and FQNEAQ (reference sequence). Unmatched junction bases numbered 10, after V lost 7 bases and J lost 7 bases. There are 14 residues in the CDR3. The CDR3 spells CASTGQALGYTQYF. Here the CDR3 DNA reads TGTGCCAGCACGGGACAGGCTTTGGGGTATACGCAGTATTTT. Variable domain in full (rest from reference TRBV7-9 and TRBJ2-3): DTGVSQNPRHKITKRGQNVTFRCDPISEHNRLYWYRQTLGQGPEFLTYFQNEAQLEKSRLLSDRFSAERPKGSFSTLEIQRTEQGDSAMYLCASTGQALGYTQYFGPGTRLTVL.

CDR3: CSVDRAGTGDNEQFF. Written as DNA, the CDR3 is TGCAGCGTTGATCGGGCCGGGACAGGGGACAATGAGCAGTTCTTC. This chain connects TRBV29-1 to TRBJ2-1, with TRBD1 matching 10 bases. The ends lost 3 bases at V and 5 bases at J; junction bases unmatched: 7. CDR1 SQVTM and CDR2 ANQGSEA come from the germline V gene. The CDR3 spans 15 residues.

The V and J genes are TRBV14 and TRBJ1-4; no clear D. The germline gives CDR1 SGHDN, CDR2 FVKESK. The germline V and J ends were trimmed by 1 base and 15 bases, with 12 bases remaining between them. The CDR3 totals 12 residues. CDR3 DNA: TGTGCCAGCAGCCAAGGCCCCCAGATGGTGTTTTTT. Protein: CASSQGPQMVFF.

V is TRBV3-1 (or the pseudogene TRBV3-2) and J is TRBJ1-2; TRBD1 is a possible D gene (5 bases). This CDR3 is built from 15 residues. Germline loops: CDR1 LGHDT, CDR2 YNNKEL (reference sequence). Trimming removed 3 bases at V and 5 bases at J, with 16 bases between. The CDR3 DNA is TGTGCCAGCAGCCACCTAGGGACGGAGGGGTATGGCTACACCTTC. Its translation is CASSHLGTEGYGYTF.

The V call is TRBV5-1, the J call TRBJ2-7; D may correspond to TRBD1 or TRBD2 (5 bases each). V lost 1 base, J lost 2 bases, and 10 bases lay in between. This CDR3 has 14 residues. CDR1 is SGHRS, CDR2 YFSETQ, per germline. The CDR3 coding sequence is TGCGCCAGCAGCTTGTATTCGGGGCCCTACGAGCAGTACTTC. Translating gives CASSLYSGPYEQYF.

The gene calls are TRBV6-5 and TRBJ2-7; 11 nucleotides line up with TRBD2. CDR3 length: 14 residues. Per the germline V gene, CDR1 is MNHEY and CDR2 is SVGAGI. Losses at the gene ends were 10 bases for V and 4 bases for J; bases not matched to a gene: 9. In DNA, the CDR3 is TGTGCCACGACACCACTAGCGGGAGTGTACGAGCAGTACTTC. This gives the protein CATTPLAGVYEQYF.

The rearrangement joins TRBV5-4 to TRBJ2-5; tentatively, D is TRBD1 (5 bases). V was clipped by 5 bases and J by 4 bases, with 15 bases between them. The CDR3 extends over 14 amino acids. In germline, CDR1 is SGHNT, CDR2 YYREEE (reference sequence). The CDR3 sequence is CASSTWGRVETQYF. The CDR3 bases are TGTGCCAGCAGTACATGGGGCAGGGTAGAGACCCAGTACTTC.

CDR3 protein: CASSETGINQPQHF. In DNA, the CDR3 is TGCGCCAGCAGCGAAACAGGGATTAATCAGCCCCAGCATTTT. The chain has TRBV5-1 and TRBJ1-5; a weak D match, TRBD1 (6 bases). Trimming stripped 4 bases from V and 4 bases from J, with 12 bases between. The CDR3 is made up of 14 amino acids. CDR1 is SGHRS, CDR2 YFSETQ, per germline.

The chain is built from TRBV3-1 (or the pseudogene TRBV3-2) and TRBJ2-5; a weak D match, TRBD1 (5 bases). Per the germline V gene, CDR1 is LGHDT and CDR2 is YNNKEL (reference sequence). Trimming took off 1 base at V and 2 bases at J, with 5 bases between the two ends. The CDR3 has 13 residues. CDR3 sequence reads: CASSQGQQETQYF. As DNA, the CDR3 is TGTGCCAGCAGCCAAGGACAGCAAGAGACCCAGTACTTC.